This T cell receptor (beta chain) was sequenced for a study of T cells in Graves' hyperthyroidism and ophthalmopathy. This clonotype has only a few counts. Using RNA transcripts as the source, TCR beta CDR3 regions were amplified. The HTBI set primed first-round TCR CDR3 RT-PCR. TCRdb redid the calling of the multiplex PCR reads with MiXCR, one entry per CDR3 protein. The sample contains about half a million distinct CDR3 sequences, roughly 15% of which appear only once. Inclusion characteristics of ophthalmopathy patients comprised a Clinical Activity Score of at least 3, a NOSPECS grade of at least 4, and duration under 3 months. Exclusions: uncontrolled infection, other autoimmune disease, pregnancy, lactation. Germline V gene lookup returns CDR1 SQVTM and CDR2 ANQGSEA. This CDR3 has 14 amino acids. V lost 6 bases, J lost 2 bases, and 7 bases stayed unmatched.

The V gene is TRBV29-1, the J gene TRBJ2-3; 8 bases agree with TRBD1. The receptor was isolated from a woman in her 30s with Graves' ophthalmopathy. Specimen: blood. Here the CDR3 reads CSVGQGATTDTQYF. CDR3 nucleotide sequence: TGCAGCGTCGGGCAGGGGGCAACCACAGATACGCAGTATTTT.